These 23 T cell receptor beta chains came from one sample sequenced in a study of T cell responses to AZD1222 COVID-19 vaccine. Clones were read by immunoSEQ multiplex PCR, and TCRdb kept only the in-frame ones, dropping some. The sample includes about 39,000 clones, roughly 88% of them seen just once. The sequencing here drew on peripheral blood, taken 28 days after the second dose of the MenACWY control vaccine. The receptors were gathered from an adult who received the MenACWY meningococcal vaccine as a control.

This clone has only one observation. The V gene is TRBV28, the J gene TRBJ2-7; 13 bases map to TRBD2. Losses at the gene ends were 7 bases for V and 4 bases for J; bases not matched to a gene: 4. Germline CDR1 reads MDHEN; CDR2 reads SYDVKM. CDR3 size: 14 residues. CDR3 in DNA: TGTGCCAGCACGAGGACTAGCGGGAGTTACGAGCAGTACTTC. Translating it yields CASTRTSGSYEQYF.

This CDR3 is CASSQGGTQNIQYF. In DNA, the CDR3 is TGCGCCAGCAGCCAGGGGGGTACGCAAAACATTCAGTACTTC. This chain connects TRBV4-1 to TRBJ2-4, with a weak D call TRBD2 (6 bases). The CDR3 covers 14 residues. The ends were cut back, 3 bases at V and 5 bases at J, with 11 bases in the middle. The germline V gene encodes CDR1 MGHRA and CDR2 YSYEKL.

This chain uses TRBV10-2 with TRBJ2-2; unclear D gene. V lost 7 bases and J 6 bases, leaving 12 bases between the germline ends. CDR3 length: 13 amino acids. Germline CDR1 reads WSHSY; CDR2 reads SAAADI. The CDR3, as DNA: TGCGCCAGCACAGGAGATGGGGCCGGGGAGCTGTTTTTT. This translates into CASTGDGAGELFF.

The chain has TRBV6-5 and TRBJ2-2; D is ambiguous. Germline values: CDR1 MNHEY, CDR2 SVGAGI. The CDR3 is made up of 15 amino acids. The germline V and J ends were trimmed by 2 bases and 3 bases, with 10 bases remaining between them. The chain's CDR3 is CASSYGRVYTGELFF. The CDR3 DNA follows: TGTGCCAGCAGTTACGGCAGAGTGTACACCGGGGAGCTGTTTTTT.

The chain has TRBV5-4 and TRBJ2-3; possibly TRBD1 for D (6 bases). V was trimmed by 2 bases and J by 4 bases, leaving 11 bases between them. The CDR3 is 14 residues long. The germline V gene has CDR1 SGHNT and CDR2 YYREEE (reference sequence). CDR3 loop: CASSFGQGSDTQYF. CDR3 DNA sequence: TGTGCCAGCAGCTTTGGCCAGGGGTCAGATACGCAGTATTTT.

This clone is a singleton in its sample. This sequence joins TRBV7-2 and TRBJ1-1; perhaps TRBD1 as D (6 bases). The CDR3 contains 15 residues. Germline values: CDR1 SGHTA, CDR2 FQGNSA. The V end was cut by 2 bases, the J end by 3 bases, with 13 bases between. The chain's CDR3 is CASSLFRGGDTEAFF. The CDR3 region has the DNA TGTGCCAGCAGCTTATTCAGGGGAGGGGACACTGAAGCTTTCTTT.

The chain is built from TRBV6-5 and TRBJ2-7; 7 bases match TRBD2. With V trimmed by 6 bases and J by 2 bases, 7 bases remained unmatched. The CDR3 totals 14 residues. Germline-derived CDR1 and CDR2 are MNHEY and SVGAGI. The chain's CDR3 is CASRTAGTTYEQYF. As DNA, the CDR3 is TGTGCCAGCAGGACCGCCGGGACTACCTACGAGCAGTACTTC.

The chain carries TRBV9 and TRBJ1-1; D is perhaps TRBD1 (5 bases). Germline V gene lookup returns CDR1 SGDLS and CDR2 YYNGEE. V was cut by 0 bases and J by 0 bases, with 12 bases left in between. The CDR3 is 16 residues long. CDR3 nucleotide sequence: TGTGCCAGCAGCGTAGTGATGGGGCACCTGAACACTGAAGCTTTCTTT. Protein sequence: CASSVVMGHLNTEAFF.

This clone showed up just once. V is TRBV27 and J is TRBJ2-7, with 7 positions matching TRBD2. Germline V gene data show CDR1 as MNHEY and CDR2 as SMNVEV (reference sequence). The junction had 5 bases not matched to a gene; V was cut back by 6 bases and J by 3 bases. The CDR3 is 13 amino acids. The CDR3 DNA follows: TGTGCCAGCAGGTTAGCGGGTGACTACGAGCAGTACTTC. Its protein product is CASRLAGDYEQYF.

This clone showed up just a few times. The chain links TRBV4-2 to TRBJ2-6; D is uncertain. Between the trimmed V and J ends, which lost 0 bases and 6 bases, there was a span of 12 bases. Germline CDR1 LGHNA, CDR2 YNFKEQ. The CDR3 covers 16 residues. In nucleotides, the CDR3 is TGTGCCAGCAGCCAAGACCCGATTCCACCGGCCAACGTCCTGACTTTC. Protein: CASSQDPIPPANVLTF.

The genes are TRBV9 and TRBJ2-2; TRBD2 agrees at 10 bases. The junction had 2 bases not matched to a gene; V was cut back by 1 base and J by 5 bases. Germline values: CDR1 SGDLS, CDR2 YYNGEE. There are 15 residues in the CDR3. CDR3 region: CASSVIAGGTGELFF. The CDR3 bases are TGTGCCAGCAGCGTAATAGCGGGAGGAACCGGGGAGCTGTTTTTT.

The table lists this clone with a count of one. The V and J genes are TRBV5-6 and TRBJ1-5; the match to TRBD1 covers 8 bases. Germline V gene data show CDR1 as SGHDT and CDR2 as YYEEEE. The CDR3 sequence is 17 residues long. Trimming removed 5 bases from V and 4 bases from J; junction bases left unmatched: 14. Here the CDR3 DNA reads TGTGCCAGCAGTCCCAACGTTCAGGGGGCGTGTAATCAGCCCCAGCATTTT. It is translated as CASSPNVQGACNQPQHF.

The chain carries TRBV30 and TRBJ1-5; perhaps TRBD1 as D (6 bases). The germline V gene has CDR1 GTSNPN and CDR2 SVGIG (reference sequence). The CDR3 is made up of 12 amino acids. V lost 2 bases and J lost 10, with 12 bases in between. The CDR3 DNA reads as TGTGCCTGGAGTACTAGCAGGGGTCCCCAGCATTTT. The encoded protein is CAWSTSRGPQHF.

This chain joins TRBV9 and TRBJ2-3; the match to TRBD2 covers 10 bases. With 2 bases clipped from V and 6 bases from J, the junction kept 6 bases outside the gene matches. Germline-derived CDR1 and CDR2 are SGDLS and YYNGEE. The CDR3 consists of 15 residues. CDR3: CASSVEAGGRDTQYF. The CDR3 coding sequence is TGTGCCAGCAGCGTGGAAGCGGGAGGGCGCGATACGCAGTATTTT.

The chain employs TRBV18 and TRBJ1-4; a weak D match, TRBD1 (5 bases). The CDR3 loop spans 13 amino acids. Germline loops: CDR1 KGHSH, CDR2 LQKENI. V lost 2 bases and J lost 6, with 7 bases in between. CDR3 DNA: TGTGCCAGCTCACCAGGGGCCGATGAAAAACTGTTTTTT. This sequence encodes CASSPGADEKLFF.

The genes are TRBV5-1 and TRBJ2-7; TRBD1 might be the D (5 bases). The ends were cut back, 2 bases at V and 1 base at J, with 13 bases in the middle. The CDR3 is 15 amino acids. CDR1 and CDR2 (germline): SGHRS, YFSETQ. In DNA form, the CDR3 reads TGCGCCAGCAGCTTCAGGCCAGGGAATTCCTACGAGCAGTACTTC. Its protein is CASSFRPGNSYEQYF.

V is TRBV28 and J is TRBJ2-2, with 9 bases fitting TRBD2. Germline CDR1 and CDR2: MDHEN and SYDVKM. The CDR3 contains 20 residues. The trim removed 4 bases at V and 0 bases at J, leaving 15 bases unmatched. The CDR3 here is CASSSPLPLAGKPNTGELFF. CDR3 nucleotides: TGTGCCAGCAGTTCCCCCCTCCCCCTAGCGGGGAAACCGAACACCGGGGAGCTGTTTTTT.

The V and J genes are TRBV3-1 (or the pseudogene TRBV3-2) and TRBJ2-7; a possible D gene is TRBD2 (6 bases). The CDR3 totals 14 residues. The V end lost 4 bases, the J end lost 3 bases, and 13 bases lay between the germline ends. Per germline, CDR1 LGHDT and CDR2 YNNKEL (reference sequence). CDR3 DNA: TGTGCCAGCAGCCCCAGCGGAGGGATCTACGAGCAGTACTTC. Its translation: CASSPSGGIYEQYF.

V is TRBV28 and J is TRBJ2-6; no reliable D call. Deletions cut 8 bases from V and 0 bases from J, with 14 bases between. The CDR3 runs to 16 residues. The germline V gene has CDR1 MDHEN and CDR2 SYDVKM. This CDR3 reads CASGKGPSSGANVLTF. CDR3 sequence (DNA): TGTGCCAGCGGAAAGGGTCCGAGCTCTGGGGCCAACGTCCTGACTTTC.

V usage is TRBV6-5 and J usage is TRBJ2-7; D uncertain. The length of the CDR3 is 10 residues. CDR1 MNHEY and CDR2 SVGAGI come from the germline V gene. Trimming stripped 9 bases from V and 4 bases from J, with 7 bases between. DNA for the CDR3: TGTGCCAGGGGTTCGTACGAGCAGTACTTC. Amino acid sequence: CARGSYEQYF.

The chain employs TRBV5-1 and TRBJ2-7; weak D call: TRBD2 (6 bases). This CDR3 has 15 residues. Trimming left V 4 bases short and J 2 bases short, with 16 bases between. Looked up from germline, CDR1 is SGHRS and CDR2 is YFSETQ. The CDR3 is CASSHNQGGAYEQYF. CDR3 coding DNA: TGCGCCAGCAGCCATAATCAGGGAGGAGCCTACGAGCAGTACTTC.

This clone came up once. The chain recombines TRBV5-1 with TRBJ1-1; D is ambiguous. Germline CDR1 SGHRS, CDR2 YFSETQ. The ends were cut back, 0 bases at V and 2 bases at J, with 11 bases in the middle. The CDR3 length is 15 residues. The CDR3, as DNA: TGCGCCAGCAGCTTGGCCACCGGGCGAAACACTGAAGCTTTCTTT. Its translation is CASSLATGRNTEAFF.

The V gene is TRBV7-9, the J gene TRBJ2-5; D is perhaps TRBD2 (5 bases). There are 12 residues in the CDR3. Germline V gene sequence: CDR1 SEHNR, CDR2 FQNEAQ (reference sequence). The V end was cut by 5 bases, the J end by 6 bases, with 10 bases between. The DNA for the CDR3 is TGTGCCAGCAGCACTGGGGAGCAGACCCAGTACTTC. It codes for CASSTGEQTQYF.